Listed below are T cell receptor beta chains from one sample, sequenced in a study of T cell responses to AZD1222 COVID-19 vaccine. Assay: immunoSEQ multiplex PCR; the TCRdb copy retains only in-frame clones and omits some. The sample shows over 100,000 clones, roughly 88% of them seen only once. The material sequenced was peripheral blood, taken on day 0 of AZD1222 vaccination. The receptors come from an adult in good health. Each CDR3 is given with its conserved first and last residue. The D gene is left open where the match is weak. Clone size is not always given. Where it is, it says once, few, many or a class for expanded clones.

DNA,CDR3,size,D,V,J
TGTGCCAGCAGCTTTACCCAGCGGGGGGGGGATACGCAGTATTTT,CASSFTQRGGDTQYF,-,TRBD2,TRBV7-2,TRBJ2-3
TGTGCCAGCAGCTTAACCAGGGAAACTGAAGCTTTCTTT,CASSLTRETEAFF,-,-,TRBV7-3,TRBJ1-1
TGCGCCAGCAGCTCAGTGGTTAGCACAGATACGCAGTATTTT,CASSSVVSTDTQYF,-,-,TRBV5-1,TRBJ2-3
TGCGCCAGCAGCAGCGGGGCTCTCAATCAGCCCCAGCATTTT,CASSSGALNQPQHF,-,-,TRBV5-1,TRBJ1-5
TGTGCCAGCAGTGAAGCGGGAGGGACAGGGGCTTCCCTCTATGGCTACACCTTC,CASSEAGGTGASLYGYTF,-,TRBD1,TRBV6-1,TRBJ1-2
TGTGCCAGCTGGGATTGGGGGGGGAACACTGAAGCTTTCTTT,CASWDWGGNTEAFF,-,-,TRBV2,TRBJ1-1
TGTGCCAGCAGTTACCCCGGGAGCAGAGGGGGTGGCTACACCTTC,CASSYPGSRGGGYTF,-,-,TRBV5-4,TRBJ1-2
TGTGCCAGCAGCTTGGGCGCTAGCGGGGTTGCCAATGAGCAGTTCTTC,CASSLGASGVANEQFF,-,TRBD2,TRBV5-4,TRBJ2-1
TGTGCCAGCTCACCAGGAAATAGCGGGGGTTTAACAGATACGCAGTATTTT,CASSPGNSGGLTDTQYF,-,TRBD2,TRBV18,TRBJ2-3
TGTGCCAGCAGCCAAGATAGGGTACGTCCGAACAATGAGCAGTTCTTC,CASSQDRVRPNNEQFF,-,-,TRBV4-2,TRBJ2-1
TGCGCCAGCAGTCAATCGGCAGGCGAAGAGACCCAGTACTTC,CASSQSAGEETQYF,-,-,TRBV23-1,TRBJ2-5
TGTGCCAGCAGTTACTATGGCAGTACCTACGAGCAGTACTTC,CASSYYGSTYEQYF,-,-,TRBV6-2/TRBV6-3,TRBJ2-7
TGCAGCGTTGAAGGGGGGCTTTATGGCTACACCTTC,CSVEGGLYGYTF,-,-,TRBV29-1,TRBJ1-2
TGTGCCATCAGGAGGGACAGGGATAACTATGGCTACACCTTC,CAIRRDRDNYGYTF,once,TRBD1,TRBV10-3,TRBJ1-2
TGCGCCAGCAGCTTCCGGGGTCGGAGCTCCTACGAGCAGTACTTC,CASSFRGRSSYEQYF,-,-,TRBV5-1,TRBJ2-7
TGCGCCAGCAGCTTGGTGGTCGGCGGTGGGGGTTATGGCTACACCTTC,CASSLVVGGGGYGYTF,-,-,TRBV5-1,TRBJ1-2
TGTGCCAGCAGCCGGCGACAGGGGCGAACTAGCACAGATACGCAGTATTTT,CASSRRQGRTSTDTQYF,-,TRBD1,TRBV7-2,TRBJ2-3
TGTGCCAGCTCACCAGGTCCAGGGACCGGGTACAATGAGCAGTTCTTC,CASSPGPGTGYNEQFF,few,-,TRBV18,TRBJ2-1
TGTGCCAGCAAACTTCTAGCGGGCGGTCGGAATGAGCAGTTCTTC,CASKLLAGGRNEQFF,-,TRBD2,TRBV2,TRBJ2-1
TGTGCCAGCAGCGGATCTAACTATGGCTACACCTTC,CASSGSNYGYTF,-,-,TRBV9,TRBJ1-2
TGTGCCAGCAGTTCCAACAGGGGCCTCGGGAATGAGCAGTTCTTC,CASSSNRGLGNEQFF,-,TRBD1,TRBV6-5,TRBJ2-1
TGTGCCAGCAGAGCGAGGGCGGCGAACACTGAAGCTTTCTTT,CASRARAANTEAFF,-,-,TRBV2,TRBJ1-1
TGTGCCAGCAGTGGGCAATCCGGGACTAAGCAGTTCTTC,CASSGQSGTKQFF,-,TRBD2,TRBV12-3/TRBV12-4,TRBJ2-1
TGCGCCAGCAGCCCGGAAGGGGGAGGAACCTACAATGAGCAGTTCTTC,CASSPEGGGTYNEQFF,few,-,TRBV5-1,TRBJ2-1
TGTGCCAGCAGGGGACTGAGTCTCTCTGGAAACACCATATATTTT,CASRGLSLSGNTIYF,-,-,TRBV6-5,TRBJ1-3
TGTGCCACCAGTGATCCCGACAGGGACCGGACCCAGTACTTC,CATSDPDRDRTQYF,-,TRBD1,TRBV24-1,TRBJ2-5
TGTGCCAGCAGCTTAGTGGCAGCGGCGGGCACCGGGGAGCTGTTTTTT,CASSLVAAAGTGELFF,-,-,TRBV11-2,TRBJ2-2
TGTGCCAGCAGTATTCGGACAGGTGGCTACACCTTC,CASSIRTGGYTF,-,TRBD1,TRBV2,TRBJ1-2
TGTGCCAGCAGCTTGAGTGGATCCTATAATTCACCCCTCCACTTT,CASSLSGSYNSPLHF,-,-,TRBV5-4,TRBJ1-6
TGTGCCAGCAGTTATCTGGGGACTGGAAACACCATATATTTT,CASSYLGTGNTIYF,-,-,TRBV6-5,TRBJ1-3
TGTGCCAGTAGTCTGGGGTCTGGAAACACCATATATTTT,CASSLGSGNTIYF,-,-,TRBV19,TRBJ1-3
TGTGCCTGGAGTGTAGGTCCGACAGTGGCCCAGCATTTT,CAWSVGPTVAQHF,-,-,TRBV30,TRBJ1-5
TGTGCCAGCAGCTTTGGCCGGACAGGGACGAGCACAGATACGCAGTATTTT,CASSFGRTGTSTDTQYF,-,TRBD1,TRBV7-3,TRBJ2-3
TGTGCCCCAGGGGGACGGGAGCCGGAATACTATGAGCAGTTCTTC,CAPGGREPEYYEQFF,-,-,TRBV6-5,TRBJ2-1
TGCGCCAGCAGCTTGGGGGACAGGGGAAATGAAAAACTGTTTTTT,CASSLGDRGNEKLFF,-,TRBD1,TRBV5-1,TRBJ1-4
TGTGCCAGCAGGGAGGGAACAGGGAATAGTGGGGAGCTGTTTTTT,CASREGTGNSGELFF,few,-,TRBV28,TRBJ2-2
TGTGCCAGCACCGGACAGGGGCGATCAACTAATGAAAAACTGTTTTTT,CASTGQGRSTNEKLFF,once,TRBD1,TRBV6-7,TRBJ1-4
TGTGCCAGCAGCCTCTGGTGGGACGCTCAAGACTATGGCTACACCTTC,CASSLWWDAQDYGYTF,-,-,TRBV5-6,TRBJ1-2
TGTGCCAGCAGCCAGGGCGGGGAGGGAAACACCATATATTTT,CASSQGGEGNTIYF,once,-,TRBV9,TRBJ1-3
TGCGCCAGCAGCTTGATGGCCGGGAACACCGGGGAGCTGTTTTTT,CASSLMAGNTGELFF,-,-,TRBV5-1,TRBJ2-2
TGTGCCAGCAGTGCGGACAGGGGGCCTGTAACCGGGGAGCTGTTTTTT,CASSADRGPVTGELFF,-,TRBD1,TRBV6-4,TRBJ2-2
TGTGCCAGCAGCTTGGTTGGGACAGGGGGAGATACGCAGTATTTT,CASSLVGTGGDTQYF,-,TRBD1,TRBV5-4,TRBJ2-3
TGTGCCAGCAGTCGAGGTTCAAGTTCACCCCTCCACTTT,CASSRGSSSPLHF,-,-,TRBV11-2,TRBJ1-6
TGCAGTGCTAGTGTGGCAGGCTCTGGAAACACCATATATTTT,CSASVAGSGNTIYF,-,-,TRBV20-1,TRBJ1-3
TGTGCCAGCAGATTCGGACAGCATAGCAATCAGCCCCAGCATTTT,CASRFGQHSNQPQHF,few,-,TRBV6-5,TRBJ1-5
TGTGCCAGCAGCCCCCGACAGGGAAGTCGTTCACCCCTCCACTTT,CASSPRQGSRSPLHF,-,TRBD1,TRBV7-3,TRBJ1-6
TGCGCCAGCAGCTTGGGTGCTAGCGGGTACGAGCAGTACTTC,CASSLGASGYEQYF,-,TRBD2,TRBV5-1,TRBJ2-7
TGTGCCAGCAGCCCCGATCCAATGAACACTGAAGCTTTCTTT,CASSPDPMNTEAFF,-,-,TRBV5-6,TRBJ1-1
TGTGCCAGCTCCCGCTCGGAGCCGGTGGGTGAAAAACTGTTTTTT,CASSRSEPVGEKLFF,-,-,TRBV18,TRBJ1-4
TGTGCCATCAGTGAGACGAGTGAGCAGTTCTTC,CAISETSEQFF,few,-,TRBV10-3,TRBJ2-1
TGTGCCAGCAGTACAGGGCATCAATATGGCTACACCTTC,CASSTGHQYGYTF,-,-,TRBV12-3/TRBV12-4,TRBJ1-2
TGTGCCAGCAGCGTAGCTCCGAACACTGAAGCTTTCTTT,CASSVAPNTEAFF,-,-,TRBV9,TRBJ1-1
TGTGCCATCAGAGGACTAGCGGGAGCAGCCTACAATGAGCAGTTCTTC,CAIRGLAGAAYNEQFF,-,TRBD2,TRBV10-3,TRBJ2-1
TGTGCCAGCAGCTTAGGGGGTGGGGCGAGGGGAGAGACCCAGTACTTC,CASSLGGGARGETQYF,-,-,TRBV7-2,TRBJ2-5
TGTGCCAGCAGCGGGACGGGACACTTTAGCACAGATACGCAGTATTTT,CASSGTGHFSTDTQYF,-,-,TRBV9,TRBJ2-3
TGCAGCTCCGAGAGGAGCACAGATGAGCAGTTCTTC,CSSERSTDEQFF,-,-,TRBV29-1,TRBJ2-1
TGTGCCAGCAGTGTAACTAGCGGTTCCTACAATGAGCAGTTCTTC,CASSVTSGSYNEQFF,-,TRBD2,TRBV6-1,TRBJ2-1